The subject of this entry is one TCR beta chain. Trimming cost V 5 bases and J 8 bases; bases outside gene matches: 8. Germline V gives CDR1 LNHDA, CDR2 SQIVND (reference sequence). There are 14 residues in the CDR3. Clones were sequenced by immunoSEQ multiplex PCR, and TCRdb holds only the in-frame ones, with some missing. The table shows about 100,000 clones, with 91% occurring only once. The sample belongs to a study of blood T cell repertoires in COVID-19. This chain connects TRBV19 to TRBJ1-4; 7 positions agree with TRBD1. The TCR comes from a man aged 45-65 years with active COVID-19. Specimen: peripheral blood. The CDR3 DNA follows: TGTGCCAGTAGTCCGGACAGGCGAGACGAAAAACTGTTTTTT. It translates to CASSPDRRDEKLFF.